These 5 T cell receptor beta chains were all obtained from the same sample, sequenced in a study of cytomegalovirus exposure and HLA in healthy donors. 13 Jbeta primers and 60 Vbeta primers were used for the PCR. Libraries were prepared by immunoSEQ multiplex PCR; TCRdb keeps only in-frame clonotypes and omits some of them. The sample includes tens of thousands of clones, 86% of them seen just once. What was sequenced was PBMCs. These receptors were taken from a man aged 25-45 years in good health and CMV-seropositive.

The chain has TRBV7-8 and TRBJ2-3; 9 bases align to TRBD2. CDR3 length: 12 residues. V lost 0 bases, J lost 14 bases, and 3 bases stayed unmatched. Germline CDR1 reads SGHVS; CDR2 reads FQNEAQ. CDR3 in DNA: TGTGCCAGCAGCTTAGCTAGCGGGAGATCGTATTTT. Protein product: CASSLASGRSYF.

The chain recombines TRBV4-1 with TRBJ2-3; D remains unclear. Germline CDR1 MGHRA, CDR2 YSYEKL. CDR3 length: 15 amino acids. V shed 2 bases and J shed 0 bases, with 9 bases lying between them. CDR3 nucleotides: TGCGCCAGCAGCCAACTAGTCCGGAGCACAGATACGCAGTATTTT. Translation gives CASSQLVRSTDTQYF.

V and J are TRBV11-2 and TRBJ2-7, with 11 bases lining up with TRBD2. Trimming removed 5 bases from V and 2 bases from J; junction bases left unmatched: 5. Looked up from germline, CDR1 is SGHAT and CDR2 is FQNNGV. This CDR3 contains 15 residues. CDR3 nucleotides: TGTGCCAGCAGCCCCCGACTAGCGGGGCCCTACGAGCAGTACTTC. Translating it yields CASSPRLAGPYEQYF. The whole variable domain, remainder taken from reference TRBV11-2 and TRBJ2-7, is EAGVAQSPRYKIIEKRQSVAFWCNPISGHATLYWYQQILGQGPKLLIQFQNNGVVDDSQLPKDRFSAERLKGVDSTLKIQPAKLEDSAVYLCASSPRLAGPYEQYFGPGTRLTVT.

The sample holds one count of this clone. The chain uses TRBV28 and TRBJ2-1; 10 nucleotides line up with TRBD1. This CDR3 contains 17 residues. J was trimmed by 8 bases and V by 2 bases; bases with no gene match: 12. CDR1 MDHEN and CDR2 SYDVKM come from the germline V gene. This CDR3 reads CASSLEWDRGREDEQFF. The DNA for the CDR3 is TGTGCCAGCAGTTTAGAGTGGGACAGGGGCCGAGAGGATGAGCAGTTCTTC.

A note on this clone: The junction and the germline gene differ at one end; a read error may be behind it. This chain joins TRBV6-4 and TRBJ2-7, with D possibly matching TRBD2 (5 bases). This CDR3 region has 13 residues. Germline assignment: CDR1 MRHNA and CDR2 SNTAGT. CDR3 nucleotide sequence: TGTGCCAGCAGTGATCCCCTTGGCGGGCATCTTAGCTTC. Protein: CASSDPLGGHLSF.